The T cell receptor beta chain under discussion was sequenced for a study of metastatic and nonmetastatic thyroid tumors. Study-level background: Repertoire comparisons spanned blood and tumor or nodule tissue from malignant and benign thyroid patients. Study-level points and caveats: Benign nodules were reported to have significantly lower TCR beta diversity than malignant thyroid tumors, in blood and tumor.

Trimming stripped 4 bases from V and 4 bases from J, with 14 bases between. The CDR3 totals 15 residues. Germline CDR1 reads SGHVS; CDR2 reads FQNEAQ. This clone was recorded many times. What it recognizes is unknown. This sample includes further DNA sequences coding for the same CDR3. TCRdb re-called the PCR reads with MiXCR. The sample gives roughly 19,000 clones, 22% of which show up once; about 10% is in the top ten. Prior to thyroid surgery, none of the patients had received any treatment. V is TRBV7-8 and J is TRBJ2-1, with D perhaps given as TRBD1 or TRBD2 (5 bases each). The sequenced material came from tumor tissue. This receptor was obtained from a male donor with papillary thyroid cancer or a benign thyroid nodule (not recorded which). Some clones in this sample may be carry-over from other donors' samples. DNA of the CDR3: TGTGCCAGCAGCTCGGACTTAGGGGTGTACAATGAGCAGTTCTTC. The encoded protein is CASSSDLGVYNEQFF.